The 9 T cell receptor beta chains in this list originate from one sample, sequenced in a study of shared clonotypes between healthy human individuals. This table comes from immunoSEQ multiplex PCR, and its TCRdb copy is limited to in-frame clones, with some not included. Of approximately 1,500,000 clones listed, 95% to 99% were seen once; the top ten hold around 0.45%. The sample comprised naive CD4+ T cells sorted from blood. The subset denotes: CD45RA+ positively selected. The source is a man aged 25 to 45 in good health.

The gene calls are TRBV7-9 and TRBJ1-2; TRBD1 matches at 9 bases. Per the germline V gene, CDR1 is SEHNR and CDR2 is FQNEAQ (reference sequence). With V trimmed by 2 bases and J by 6 bases, 16 bases remained unmatched. CDR3 length equals 18 residues. The CDR3 nucleotides are TGTGCCAGCAGCTTACTAAGCCGGGACAGGGTAGGAAGCGATGGCTACACCTTC. It specifies CASSLLSRDRVGSDGYTF.

The chain has TRBV7-9 and TRBJ1-4; TRBD1 matches at 7 bases. With 5 bases clipped from V and 8 bases from J, the junction kept 14 bases outside the gene matches. The germline CDR1 and CDR2 sequences are SEHNR and FQNEAQ (reference sequence). The CDR3 has 16 amino acids. The CDR3 protein is CASSPSQTGADEKLFF. In DNA form, the CDR3 reads TGTGCCAGCAGCCCGAGCCAAACAGGGGCGGACGAAAAACTGTTTTTT.

The chain couples TRBV2 to TRBJ2-1; no clear D. Per germline, CDR1 SNHLY and CDR2 FYNNEI. The CDR3 extends over 13 amino acids. V dropped 5 bases and J dropped 1 base, with 6 bases sitting between them. CDR3 sequence (DNA): TGTGCCAGCAGTACTCTTTCCTACAATGAGCAGTTCTTC. It translates to CASSTLSYNEQFF.

This sequence joins TRBV6-5 and TRBJ2-2; D gene uncertain. Germline V gives CDR1 MNHEY, CDR2 SVGAGI. Trimming stripped 3 bases from V and 6 bases from J, with 14 bases between. CDR3 length: 15 amino acids. As DNA, the CDR3 is TGTGCCAGCAGTTATTCGCTAGTTACACCCGGGGAGCTGTTTTTT. This sequence encodes CASSYSLVTPGELFF.

This clone was seen only once. The V and J genes are TRBV11-3 and TRBJ2-1; 9 nucleotides align to TRBD1. The CDR3 spans 16 residues. After removal of 5 bases from V and 6 bases from J, the junction contained 11 bases not matched to a gene. In germline, CDR1 is SGHNT, CDR2 YENEEA. The chain's CDR3 is CASSHNRDRASNEQFF. The CDR3 DNA reads TGTGCCAGCAGCCATAACCGGGACAGGGCCAGCAATGAGCAGTTCTTC.

This clone has a single count. The J gene is TRBJ2-1, the V gene TRBV7-8; TRBD2 agrees at 7 bases. The germline gives CDR1 SGHVS, CDR2 FQNEAQ. V lost 4 bases to trimming and J lost 7 bases; unmatched junction nucleotides: 13. The CDR3 sequence is 16 residues long. CDR3 amino acids: CASSSGELLAWNEQFF. The CDR3 DNA follows: TGTGCCAGCAGCTCTGGGGAGCTACTAGCGTGGAATGAGCAGTTCTTC. Complete variable domain (other parts from reference TRBV7-8 and TRBJ2-1): GAGVSQSPRYKVAKRGQDVALRCDPISGHVSLFWYQQALGQGPEFLTYFQNEAQLDKSGLPSDRFFAERPEGSVSTLKIQRTQQEDSAVYLCASSSGELLAWNEQFFGPGTRLTVL.

The chain joins TRBV4-3 to TRBJ2-5, with D maybe TRBD1 (5 bases). This CDR3 spans 16 amino acids. V was trimmed by 0 bases and J by 5 bases, leaving 16 bases between them. Germline CDR1 LGHNA, CDR2 YSLEER. CDR3 sequence reads: CASSQDGQGREETQYF. As DNA, the CDR3 is TGCGCCAGCAGCCAAGATGGGCAGGGTAGAGAGGAGACCCAGTACTTC.

The chain carries TRBV28 and TRBJ2-3; D assignment may be TRBD1 or TRBD2 (6 bases each). V lost 8 bases, J lost 6 bases, and 21 bases lay in between. The V gene's germline CDR1 is MDHEN and CDR2 SYDVKM. This CDR3 is built from 15 residues. Written as DNA, the CDR3 is TGTGCCAGCCGTACCGACTGGGGGGCTACGGATACGCAGTATTTT. Protein sequence: CASRTDWGATDTQYF. The variable domain in full, with the rest retrieved from reference TRBV28 and TRBJ2-3, is DVKVTQSSRYLVKRTGEKVFLECVQDMDHENMFWYRQDPGLGLRLIYFSYDVKMKEKGDIPEGYSVSREKKERFSLILESASTNQTSMYLCASRTDWGATDTQYFGPGTRLTVL.

This clone appeared a single time. In the same sample, other DNA sequences code for this CDR3. This chain links TRBV4-3 with TRBJ2-7; 8 bases line up with TRBD2. The CDR3 has 13 residues. V dropped 3 bases and J dropped 4; count of bases not matched to a gene: 2. Germline loops: CDR1 LGHNA, CDR2 YSLEER. The CDR3 DNA is TGCGCCAGCAGCCACGGGGGGGGATACGAGCAGTACTTC. Amino acid sequence: CASSHGGGYEQYF.